This T cell receptor (beta chain) was identified during a study of T cell repertoires in cytomegalovirus infection. The ends were cut back, 0 bases at V and 6 bases at J, with 14 bases in the middle. Germline V CDR1 and CDR2: MGHRA, YSYEKL. The CDR3 contains 15 residues. This clonotype was observed a handful of times. Its antigen is as yet unknown. TCRdb independently ran MiXCR on the reads; one entry per CDR3 protein. The sample shows approximately 770,000 distinct CDR3 sequences, roughly 28% of them seen only once. The TCR originated in a human donor in good health (CMV status not recorded). Some clones in this sample may be carry-over from other donors' samples. The chain recombines TRBV4-1 with TRBJ1-1; the D is unclear. The material sequenced was cultured CD8+ T cells from PBMCs, taken from culture after CMV antigen stimulation. The CDR3 loop reads CASSQEIHRTAEAFF. Here the CDR3 DNA reads TGCGCCAGCAGCCAAGAGATACACCGAACGGCTGAAGCTTTCTTT.